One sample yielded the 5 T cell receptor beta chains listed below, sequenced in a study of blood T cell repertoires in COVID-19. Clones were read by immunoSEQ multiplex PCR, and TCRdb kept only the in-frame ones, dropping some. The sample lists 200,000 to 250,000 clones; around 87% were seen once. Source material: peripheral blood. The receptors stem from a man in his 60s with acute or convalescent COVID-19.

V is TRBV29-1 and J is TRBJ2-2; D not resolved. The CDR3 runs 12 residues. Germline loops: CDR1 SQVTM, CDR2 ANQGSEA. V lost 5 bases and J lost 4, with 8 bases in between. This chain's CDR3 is CSVPDTTGELFF. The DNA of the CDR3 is TGCAGCGTTCCCGACACCACCGGGGAGCTGTTTTTT.

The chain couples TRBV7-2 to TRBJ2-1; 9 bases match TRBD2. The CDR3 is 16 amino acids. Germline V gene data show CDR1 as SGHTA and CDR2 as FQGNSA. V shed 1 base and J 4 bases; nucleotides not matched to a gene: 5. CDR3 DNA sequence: TGTGCCAGCAGCTTAGTTGCGGGGGGGCATTACAATGAGCAGTTCTTC. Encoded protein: CASSLVAGGHYNEQFF.

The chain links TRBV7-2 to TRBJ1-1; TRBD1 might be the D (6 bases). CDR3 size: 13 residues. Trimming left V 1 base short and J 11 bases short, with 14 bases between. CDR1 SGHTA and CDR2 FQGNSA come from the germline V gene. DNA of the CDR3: TGTGCCAGCAGCTTAGGCAGGGGTGCGCTGGCTTTCTTT. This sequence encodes CASSLGRGALAFF. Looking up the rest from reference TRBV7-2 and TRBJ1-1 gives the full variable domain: GAGVSQSPSNKVTEKGKDVELRCDPISGHTALYWYRQSLGQGLEFLIYFQGNSAPDKSGLPSDRFSAERTGGSVSTLTIQRTQQEDSAVYLCASSLGRGALAFFGQGTRLTVV.

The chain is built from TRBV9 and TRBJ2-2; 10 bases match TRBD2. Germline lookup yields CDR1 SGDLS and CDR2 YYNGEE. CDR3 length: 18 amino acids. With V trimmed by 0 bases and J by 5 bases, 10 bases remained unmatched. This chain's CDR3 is CASSVVGSGGIGTGELFF. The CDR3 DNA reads TGTGCCAGCAGCGTAGTTGGTAGCGGGGGGATCGGAACCGGGGAGCTGTTTTTT.

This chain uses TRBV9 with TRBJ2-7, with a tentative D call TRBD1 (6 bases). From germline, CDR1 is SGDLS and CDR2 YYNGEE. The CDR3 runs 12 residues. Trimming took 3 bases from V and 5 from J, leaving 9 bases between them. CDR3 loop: CASSATGNEQYF. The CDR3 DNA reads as TGTGCCAGCAGCGCTACAGGGAACGAGCAGTACTTC. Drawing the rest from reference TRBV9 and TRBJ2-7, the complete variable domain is DSGVTQTPKHLITATGQRVTLRCSPRSGDLSVYWYQQSLDQGLQFLIQYYNGEERAKGNILERFSAQQFPDLHSELNLSSLELGDSALYFCASSATGNEQYFGPGTRLTVT.